This passage covers 15 T cell receptor beta chains from one sample sequenced in a study of CXCR3-negative and CXCR3-positive naive CD8 T cells. Their cognate antigens are unknown. TRB cDNA was prepared as libraries by UMI-labeled 5' RACE. TCRdb reprocessed the 5' RACE reads; each CDR3 protein has one entry and no DNA is given. This repertoire comprises about 110,000 distinct CDR3 sequences; its ten largest clones make up 0.35% to 0.4%. Points from the study as a whole: Naive cells with CXCR3 showed TRB CDR3s that were more hydrophobic than those in CXCR3-negative naive cells.

The sample taken for sequencing was naive CXCR3+ CD8+ T cells from blood. Subset noted: CD45RO-CCR7+CD27+CD95- naive CD8+ T cells expressing CXCR3 (TNR3+). These TCRs come from a human donor in good health. Some clones in this sample may be carry-over from other donors' samples.

The chain recombines TRBV7-6 with TRBJ2-7; the D call from TCRdb, TRBD1, cannot be confirmed without DNA. The CDR3 has 13 amino acids. Germline loops: CDR1 SGHVS, CDR2 FNYEAQ. Here the CDR3 reads CATRRWSGYEQYF.

This chain links TRBV5-4 with TRBJ2-1; the TRBD2 assignment by TCRdb is unverifiable without DNA. CDR1 and CDR2 from the germline V gene are SGHNT and YYREEE (reference sequence). This CDR3 is 15 amino acids long. CDR3 sequence reads: CASSPRVAGDNEQFF.

The J gene is TRBJ2-1, the V gene TRBV19. The CDR3 sequence is 14 residues long. Germline V gene data show CDR1 as LNHDA and CDR2 as SQIVND (reference sequence). The CDR3 protein is CASSPSYGDHEQFF.

V usage is TRBV29-1 and J usage is TRBJ2-4; absent DNA, TCRdb's TRBD1 call cannot be checked. Germline CDR1 reads SQVTM; CDR2 reads ANQGSEA. The CDR3 length is 15 residues. This CDR3 reads CSVEDWDSAKNIQYF.

The chain joins TRBV7-2 to TRBJ2-7; absent DNA, TCRdb's TRBD1 call cannot be checked. Germline values: CDR1 SGHTA, CDR2 FQGNSA. This CDR3 is 14 amino acids long. This CDR3 reads CASSWGQSPYEQYF.

The rearrangement joins TRBV7-2 to TRBJ2-2; TCRdb gives TRBD2 as the D gene, but with no DNA this cannot be confirmed. The CDR3 loop spans 13 amino acids. Germline loops: CDR1 SGHTA, CDR2 FQGNSA. The CDR3 reads CASSLSPREELFF.

V is TRBV14 and J is TRBJ1-2. Germline CDR1 and CDR2: SGHDN and FVKESK. The CDR3 has 15 amino acids. This CDR3 is CASSQGVRSNYGHTF. The full variable domain, rest sourced from reference TRBV14 and TRBJ1-2, is EAGVTQFPSHSVIEKGQTVTLRCDPISGHDNLYWYRRVMGKEIKFLLHFVKESKQDESGMPNNRFLAERTGGTYSTLKVQPAELEDSGVYFCASSQGVRSNYGHTFGSGTRLTVV.

The chain has TRBV25-1 and TRBJ1-2. CDR1 MGHDK and CDR2 SYGVNS come from the germline V gene. The CDR3 has 14 residues. CDR3 protein: CASRPTVGIYGYTF.

This chain links TRBV28 with TRBJ2-7; TCRdb's D call, TRBD2, is unchecked because there is no DNA. The CDR3 runs to 20 residues. CDR1 and CDR2 (germline): MDHEN, SYDVKM. The CDR3 region is CASSPTAGTSGGPFDYEQYF.

The chain is built from TRBV5-1 and TRBJ2-1; TCRdb outputs TRBD2, but without DNA this stays unchecked. CDR1 and CDR2 from the germline V gene are SGHRS and YFSETQ. CDR3 size: 17 residues. CDR3 sequence reads: CASSLHTSGGAYNEQFF.

This chain joins TRBV29-1 and TRBJ2-1; TCRdb gives TRBD1 as the D gene, but with no DNA this cannot be confirmed. Germline CDR1 is SQVTM and CDR2 is ANQGSEA. This CDR3 is built from 12 residues. CDR3 residues: CSVSSGDNEQFF.

The chain has TRBV15 and TRBJ2-7; TCRdb indicates TRBD1, and absent DNA this call remains unverified. Per the germline V gene, CDR1 is LNHNV and CDR2 is YYDKDF (reference sequence). The CDR3 covers 16 residues. Here the CDR3 reads CATSRDLGTGATEQYF.

The chain has TRBV11-3 and TRBJ1-1; TCRdb's D call, TRBD1, is unchecked because there is no DNA. The CDR3 is 16 residues long. Germline assignment: CDR1 SGHNT and CDR2 YENEEA. The CDR3 is CASSRRGDRLNTEAFF.

This chain links TRBV5-1 with TRBJ2-7; there is no DNA to check the TCRdb D call of TRBD1. Per the germline V gene, CDR1 is SGHRS and CDR2 is YFSETQ. This CDR3 contains 15 residues. CDR3 sequence: CASRPGTGQPGEQYF.

The chain couples TRBV20-1 to TRBJ1-5; as DNA is missing, the TRBD1 call by TCRdb cannot be tested. The CDR3 spans 14 residues. The V gene's germline CDR1 is DFQATT and CDR2 SNEGSKA (reference sequence). This CDR3 reads CSALGQGDNQPQHF.